Each of the 26 T cell receptor beta chains below was sequenced from the same sample in a study of T cells in Graves' hyperthyroidism and ophthalmopathy. Amplification yielded TCR beta CDR3 regions, with RNA transcripts as the source. The HTBI primer set drove a first-round RT-PCR of the TCR CDR3. TCRdb reprocessed the multiplex PCR reads with MiXCR, giving one entry per CDR3 protein. The sample has roughly 420,000 distinct CDR3 sequences; less than 20% are singletons. The source material was blood. The receptors stem from a young woman with Graves' hyperthyroidism.

This clonotype showed up many times. The rearrangement links TRBV14 to TRBJ1-3; D call uncertain. Germline assignment: CDR1 SGHDN and CDR2 FVKESK. This CDR3 contains 13 residues. V lost 0 bases and J lost 4, with 4 bases in between. CDR3 sequence: CASSQEIGNTIYF. CDR3 bases: TGTGCCAGCAGCCAAGAAATAGGAAACACCATATATTTT.

V usage is TRBV7-6 and J usage is TRBJ1-5; tentatively, D is TRBD1 (6 bases). The V gene's germline CDR1 is SGHVS and CDR2 FNYEAQ. The CDR3 length is 15 residues. V lost 1 base and J 5 bases, leaving 12 bases between the germline ends. This CDR3 reads CASSLDLGQYQPQHF. The CDR3 DNA reads TGTGCCAGCAGCTTAGACCTGGGACAATATCAGCCCCAGCATTTT.

This clonotype was recorded many times. J is TRBJ2-3 and V is TRBV7-2; the match to TRBD2 covers 10 bases. Trimming cost V 2 bases and J 0 bases; bases outside gene matches: 5. Germline loops: CDR1 SGHTA, CDR2 FQGNSA. The CDR3 is made up of 17 amino acids. The CDR3 DNA follows: TGTGCCAGCAGCTTACTAGCGGGGGCTACTAGCACAGATACGCAGTATTTT. Its protein is CASSLLAGATSTDTQYF. The full variable domain, rest sourced from reference TRBV7-2 and TRBJ2-3, is GAGVSQSPSNKVTEKGKDVELRCDPISGHTALYWYRQSLGQGLEFLIYFQGNSAPDKSGLPSDRFSAERTGGSVSTLTIQRTQQEDSAVYLCASSLLAGATSTDTQYFGPGTRLTVL.

This clonotype was counted ten times or more. The chain is built from TRBV7-9 and TRBJ1-1; 7 bases line up with TRBD1. The CDR3 sequence is 15 residues long. Trimming cost V 7 bases and J 2 bases; bases outside gene matches: 10. The V gene's germline CDR1 is SEHNR and CDR2 FQNEAQ (reference sequence). In DNA, the CDR3 is TGTGCCAGCAACCCCGGGGGACAGAGAAACACTGAAGCTTTCTTT. Residues: CASNPGGQRNTEAFF.

In its sample, this clonotype was seen many times. The chain links TRBV7-3 to TRBJ1-1; TRBD1 might be the D (5 bases). Germline CDR1 SGHTA, CDR2 FQGTGA. V lost 0 bases and J lost 11, with 13 bases in between. The CDR3 has 13 residues. The CDR3, as DNA: TGTGCCAGCAGCTTAACATATGGGGGTACGGCTTTCTTT. Residues: CASSLTYGGTAFF.

Many counts were recorded for this clonotype. CDR3: CASSSSGVLQVQYF. The CDR3 DNA reads as TGTGCCAGCAGTTCTTCTGGAGTCCTACAGGTGCAGTACTTC. The chain uses TRBV28 and TRBJ2-7; a possible D gene is TRBD1 (5 bases). Germline-derived CDR1 and CDR2 are MDHEN and SYDVKM. There are 14 residues in the CDR3. V was shortened by 4 bases and J by 9 bases, with 19 bases between the two germline ends. The variable domain in full, completed from reference TRBV28 and TRBJ2-7, reads DVKVTQSSRYLVKRTGEKVFLECVQDMDHENMFWYRQDPGLGLRLIYFSYDVKMKEKGDIPEGYSVSREKKERFSLILESASTNQTSMYLCASSSSGVLQVQYFGPGTRLTVT.

This clonotype was detected ten times or more. The chain carries TRBV27 and TRBJ2-1; the match to TRBD1 covers 9 bases. The CDR3 contains 18 residues. Germline lookup yields CDR1 MNHEY and CDR2 SMNVEV (reference sequence). The J segment lost 4 bases and the V segment lost 0 bases, leaving 10 bases of the junction unmatched. CDR3 sequence: CASSLSIGWGQGYNEQFF. The CDR3 DNA reads TGTGCCAGCAGTTTATCGATAGGATGGGGACAGGGATACAATGAGCAGTTCTTC.

This clonotype was picked up many times. J is TRBJ1-4 and V is TRBV2; TRBD1 matches at 7 bases. The J segment lost 8 bases and the V segment lost 7 bases, leaving 10 bases of the junction unmatched. The CDR3 runs to 14 residues. Germline CDR1 is SNHLY and CDR2 is FYNNEI. The CDR3 here is CASKTYRGKEKLFF. CDR3 nucleotides: TGTGCCAGCAAAACGTACAGGGGAAAGGAAAAACTGTTTTTT.

This clonotype was picked up many times. The chain is built from TRBV6-2 or TRBV6-3 and TRBJ2-2; 12 bases map to TRBD2. V dropped 5 bases and J dropped 7; count of bases not matched to a gene: 5. The germline V gene has CDR1 MNHEY and CDR2 SVGEGT. This CDR3 is 15 amino acids long. CDR3 residues: CASSRLAGVVGELFF. The DNA for the CDR3 is TGTGCCAGCAGTCGACTAGCGGGAGTCGTCGGGGAGCTGTTTTTT.

This clonotype was seen ten or more times. This rearrangement joins TRBV29-1 to TRBJ1-2, with D unclear. The V gene lost 1 base and the J gene lost 7 bases, with 7 bases spanning the gap. Germline-derived CDR1 and CDR2 are SQVTM and ANQGSEA. The CDR3 loop spans 11 amino acids. The CDR3 nucleotides are TGCAGCGTTGAAGTGGGTATTGGCTACACCTTC. Amino acids: CSVEVGIGYTF.

This clonotype was counted a single time. The genes are TRBV18 and TRBJ2-4; 10 bases agree with TRBD1. The germline gives CDR1 KGHSH, CDR2 LQKENI. Trimming took 3 bases from V and 2 from J; bases not matched to a gene: 7. The CDR3 is 17 amino acids. The CDR3 region has the DNA TGTGCCAGCTCACCCCCTGGGACAGGGGCCACCAAAAACATTCAGTACTTC. Translating gives CASSPPGTGATKNIQYF.

This clonotype appeared a single time. The CDR3, as DNA: TGTGCCAGCAGCTCTGGGACTAGCGGCACAGATACGCAGTATTTT. It is translated as CASSSGTSGTDTQYF. V and J are TRBV11-3 and TRBJ2-3; 10 bases map to TRBD2. CDR1 is SGHNT and CDR2 is YENEEA in the germline V gene. With 4 bases clipped from V and 1 base from J, the junction kept 2 bases outside the gene matches. The CDR3 runs 15 residues.

The sample holds many counts of this clonotype. The chain uses TRBV29-1 and TRBJ2-3; D gene uncertain. In germline, CDR1 is SQVTM, CDR2 ANQGSEA. This CDR3 has 14 amino acids. Trimming left V 7 bases short and J 4 bases short, with 18 bases between. CDR3 DNA sequence: TGCAGCGGTGCCGCAGGACCCGGGTCAGATACGCAGTATTTT. It translates to CSGAAGPGSDTQYF.

The V and J genes are TRBV14 and TRBJ2-1; TRBD1 matches at 7 bases. Germline assignment: CDR1 SGHDN and CDR2 FVKESK. The CDR3 consists of 15 residues. Trimming cost V 4 bases and J 7 bases; bases outside gene matches: 10. Here the CDR3 reads CASSLRTGRWNEQFF. DNA of the CDR3: TGTGCCAGCAGCCTAAGGACAGGACGGTGGAATGAGCAGTTCTTC.

The CDR3 DNA reads as TGTGCCAGCAGCTTACATCTAGCGGGCCCTGGAGTGGATGAGCAGTTCTTC. Amino acid sequence: CASSLHLAGPGVDEQFF. This chain uses TRBV7-3 with TRBJ2-1; 8 positions agree with TRBD2. V lost 2 bases to trimming and J lost 8 bases; unmatched junction nucleotides: 14. Germline CDR1 and CDR2: SGHTA and FQGTGA. CDR3 length equals 17 residues. Filled out from reference TRBV7-3 and TRBJ2-1, the complete variable domain reads GAGVSQTPSNKVTEKGKYVELRCDPISGHTALYWYRQSLGQGPEFLIYFQGTGAADDSGLPNDRFFAVRPEGSVSTLKIQRTERGDSAVYLCASSLHLAGPGVDEQFFGPGTRLTVL.

Comment on this clonotype: Mismatch with germline at one junction end may stem from a read error. The CDR3 is CASSHLPGQGDNYGYTF. The CDR3 nucleotides are TGTGCCAGCAGTCACTTACCGGGACAAGGAGATAACTATGGCTACACCTTT. This chain joins TRBV6-1 and TRBJ1-2; a possible D gene is TRBD1 (6 bases). CDR1 is MNHNS and CDR2 is SASEGT in the germline V gene. The CDR3 consists of 17 residues.

At least ten counts were recorded for this clonotype. J is TRBJ2-7 and V is TRBV10-3; the D is unclear. This CDR3 has 12 amino acids. Trimming pared 0 bases from V and 3 bases from J, leaving 3 bases between. CDR1 is ENHRY, CDR2 SYGVKD, per germline. The DNA of the CDR3 is TGTGCCATCAGTGAGTCTGACTACGAGCAGTACTTC. It encodes CAISESDYEQYF.

V and J are TRBV7-2 and TRBJ2-4; TRBD2 agrees at 13 bases. Trimming at V came to 3 bases and at J to 4 bases, leaving 6 bases not matched to a gene. This CDR3 has 17 amino acids. In germline, CDR1 is SGHTA, CDR2 FQGNSA. CDR3 sequence (DNA): TGTGCCAGCAGCTTTCGGACTAGCGGGGGAGGTAAAAACATTCAGTACTTC. Translating gives CASSFRTSGGGKNIQYF.

This clonotype has at least ten counts. The chain recombines TRBV4-1 with TRBJ1-6; no clear D. CDR1 and CDR2 (germline): MGHRA, YSYEKL. V lost 1 base to trimming and J lost 7 bases, with 5 bases between them. The CDR3 extends over 13 amino acids. This CDR3 reads CASSQAVNSPLHF. CDR3 in DNA: TGCGCCAGCAGCCAAGCCGTAAATTCACCCCTCCACTTT.

This clonotype was recorded many times. The chain is built from TRBV20-1 and TRBJ2-1; 7 bases map to TRBD1. This CDR3 has 14 residues. Trimming at V came to 3 bases and at J to 3 bases, leaving 5 bases not matched to a gene. The V gene's germline CDR1 is DFQATT and CDR2 SNEGSKA (reference sequence). Written as DNA, the CDR3 is TGCAGTGCTAGTGTGCGGACAGGCTACAATGAGCAGTTCTTC. It encodes CSASVRTGYNEQFF.

The sample holds many counts of this clonotype. The V call is TRBV29-1, the J call TRBJ1-1; 8 nucleotides line up with TRBD1. V was clipped by 6 bases and J by 4 bases; unmatched bases: 7. The length of the CDR3 is 13 residues. Germline V gives CDR1 SQVTM, CDR2 ANQGSEA. The CDR3: CSVEGQDFTEAFF. DNA for the CDR3: TGCAGCGTGGAGGGACAGGATTTCACTGAAGCTTTCTTT.

The chain recombines TRBV3-1 with TRBJ2-2, with a weak D call TRBD2 (6 bases). CDR1 is LGHDT and CDR2 is YNNKEL in the germline V gene (reference sequence). This CDR3 spans 13 amino acids. Trimming removed 7 bases at V and 5 bases at J, with 11 bases between. The CDR3, as DNA: TGTGCCAGCACCTCGGGAGTAACCGGGGAGCTGTTTTTT. Protein product: CASTSGVTGELFF.

The V and J genes are TRBV4-1 and TRBJ2-3, with no clear D. The CDR3 has 15 residues. Germline CDR1 is MGHRA and CDR2 is YSYEKL. Trimming left V 0 bases short and J 0 bases short, with 7 bases between. The CDR3 DNA reads TGCGCCAGCAGCCAAGACCAGATGAGCACAGATACGCAGTATTTT. Protein: CASSQDQMSTDTQYF.

A few counts support this clonotype. A much larger clone differs by one base, so this may be a read error. The rearrangement joins TRBV11-3 to TRBJ2-1; D might be TRBD2 (5 bases). Germline V CDR1 and CDR2: SGHNT, YENEEA. The CDR3 runs 15 residues. The CDR3 nucleotides are TGTGCCAGCAGCTTAGGTGATGGGAGCTACGATGAGCAGTTCTTC. Translated, it gives CASSLGDGSYDEQFF.

This clonotype was recorded at least ten times. V is TRBV20-1 and J is TRBJ2-1, with 7 positions matching TRBD2. Germline CDR1 reads DFQATT; CDR2 reads SNEGSKA (reference sequence). V was clipped by 6 bases and J by 2 bases; unmatched bases: 7. The CDR3 loop spans 14 amino acids. CDR3 amino acids: CSAGKSGTYNEQFF. The CDR3 bases are TGCAGTGCGGGGAAAAGCGGGACCTACAATGAGCAGTTCTTC.

This clonotype was observed a handful of times. J is TRBJ2-2 and V is TRBV27, with a possible D match to TRBD2 (6 bases). The V gene lost 5 bases and the J gene lost 6 bases, with 16 bases spanning the gap. The CDR3 is 15 residues long. The V gene's germline CDR1 is MNHEY and CDR2 SMNVEV (reference sequence). The CDR3 loop is CASSANPGAPGELFF. Here the CDR3 DNA reads TGTGCCAGCAGTGCGAACCCGGGAGCACCCGGGGAGCTGTTTTTT.